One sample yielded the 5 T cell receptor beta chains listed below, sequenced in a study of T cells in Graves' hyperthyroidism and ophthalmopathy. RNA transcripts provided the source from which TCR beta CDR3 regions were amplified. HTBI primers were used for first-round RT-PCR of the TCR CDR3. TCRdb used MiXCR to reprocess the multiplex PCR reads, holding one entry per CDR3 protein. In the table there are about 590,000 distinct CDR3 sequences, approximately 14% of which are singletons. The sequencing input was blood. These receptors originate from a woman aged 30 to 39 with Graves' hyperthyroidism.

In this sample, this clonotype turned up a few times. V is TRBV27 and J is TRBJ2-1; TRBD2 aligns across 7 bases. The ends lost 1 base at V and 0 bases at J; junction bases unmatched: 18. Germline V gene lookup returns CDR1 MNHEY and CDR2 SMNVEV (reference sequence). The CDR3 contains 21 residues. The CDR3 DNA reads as TGTGCCAGCAGTTTATTCCTCCATGGGGGGGGTCCCGGTAGCTCCTACAATGAGCAGTTCTTC. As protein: CASSLFLHGGGPGSSYNEQFF.

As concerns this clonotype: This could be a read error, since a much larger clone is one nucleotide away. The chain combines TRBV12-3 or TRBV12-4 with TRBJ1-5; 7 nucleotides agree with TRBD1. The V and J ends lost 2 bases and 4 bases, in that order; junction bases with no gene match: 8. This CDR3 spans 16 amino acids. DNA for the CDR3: TGTGCCAGCAGTTTAAGTTACGGACAGGCGAATCAGCCCCAGCATTTT. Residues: CASSLSYGQANQPQHF.

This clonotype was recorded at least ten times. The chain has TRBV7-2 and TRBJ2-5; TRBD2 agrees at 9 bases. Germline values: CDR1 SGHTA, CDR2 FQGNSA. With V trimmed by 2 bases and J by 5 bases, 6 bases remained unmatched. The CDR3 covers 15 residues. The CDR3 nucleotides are TGTGCCAGCAGCTTATTTAGCGGGAGTCGGGAGACCCAGTACTTC. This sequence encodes CASSLFSGSRETQYF.

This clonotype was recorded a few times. The CDR3 here is CASSEQGLGYTF. The CDR3 DNA reads as TGTGCCAGCAGTGAACAGGGCCTTGGCTACACCTTC. This sequence joins TRBV6-1 and TRBJ1-2; TRBD1 might be the D (5 bases). Germline CDR1 MNHNS, CDR2 SASEGT. Trimming pared 2 bases from V and 7 bases from J, leaving 8 bases between. The CDR3 extends over 12 amino acids.

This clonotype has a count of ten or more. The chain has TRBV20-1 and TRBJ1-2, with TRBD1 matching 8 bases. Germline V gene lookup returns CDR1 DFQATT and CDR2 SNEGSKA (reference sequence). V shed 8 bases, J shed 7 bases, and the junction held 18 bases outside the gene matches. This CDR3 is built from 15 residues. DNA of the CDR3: TGCAGTCCGCCCACTCCGGGACAGGATCCTTCTGGCTACACCTTC. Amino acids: CSPPTPGQDPSGYTF.